This passage covers 32 T cell receptor beta chains from one sample sequenced in a study of blood T cell repertoires in COVID-19. Generated by immunoSEQ multiplex PCR, the TCRdb table keeps only in-frame clones and is missing some. The sample holds around 71,000 clones; about four fifths are singletons and the top ten take over 25%. Sequencing used peripheral blood. These receptors were obtained from a man between 65 and 80 years old with acute or convalescent COVID-19.

The CDR3 region is CASSAGTAYGYTF. The DNA for the CDR3 is TGTGCCAGCAGTGCCGGGACAGCCTATGGCTACACCTTC. The chain combines TRBV25-1 with TRBJ1-2, with 7 bases aligning to TRBD1. This CDR3 region has 13 residues. V was clipped by 4 bases and J by 4 bases; unmatched bases: 3. Germline CDR1 reads MGHDK; CDR2 reads SYGVNS.

Only a few counts were recorded for this clone. The CDR3 region has the DNA TGTGCCAGCTCATCGGGGGGGTACCCAGATACGCAGTATTTT. This encodes CASSSGGYPDTQYF. This chain uses TRBV28 with TRBJ2-3, with TRBD2 matching 8 bases. The CDR3 has 14 amino acids. Germline V gene lookup returns CDR1 MDHEN and CDR2 SYDVKM. J was trimmed by 4 bases and V by 8 bases; bases with no gene match: 8.

This clone is a singleton in its sample. V gene TRBV7-2 combines with J gene TRBJ2-2, with 8 bases fitting TRBD2. The CDR3 spans 15 residues. Germline loops: CDR1 SGHTA, CDR2 FQGNSA. J gave up 0 bases and V 3 bases, and 0 bases lay outside the gene matches. The CDR3 DNA sequence: TGTGCCAGCAGCTTGGGACTAGCGAACACCGGGGAGCTGTTTTTT. It yields the protein CASSLGLANTGELFF.

In this sample, this clone turned up a few times. The chain couples TRBV7-6 to TRBJ2-1; the D gene is possibly TRBD2 (6 bases). CDR1 and CDR2 (germline): SGHVS, FNYEAQ. CDR3 length: 16 amino acids. V was clipped by 1 base and J by 8 bases, with 18 bases between them. The CDR3 spells CASSLGGLVTRDEQFF. CDR3 bases: TGTGCCAGCAGCTTAGGGGGACTGGTAACTCGGGATGAGCAGTTCTTC.

The gene calls are TRBV5-5 and TRBJ2-7, with 8 bases fitting TRBD2. The CDR3 contains 15 residues. Unmatched junction bases numbered 10, after V lost 6 bases and J lost 2 bases. Germline V gives CDR1 SGHKS, CDR2 YYEKEE (reference sequence). The CDR3 sequence is CASTLAGGAPYEQYF. The DNA of the CDR3 is TGTGCCAGCACCCTTGCGGGGGGCGCGCCCTACGAGCAGTACTTC.

The chain employs TRBV30 and TRBJ1-5; 8 bases fit TRBD1. The CDR3 covers 13 residues. Germline CDR1 is GTSNPN and CDR2 is SVGIG (reference sequence). V lost 5 bases to trimming and J lost 9 bases; unmatched junction nucleotides: 9. CDR3 in amino acids: CAWGQGLDGPQHF. Here the CDR3 DNA reads TGTGCCTGGGGACAGGGTTTAGACGGGCCCCAGCATTTT.

The genes are TRBV5-6 and TRBJ2-1; maybe TRBD2 (6 bases). Germline values: CDR1 SGHDT, CDR2 YYEEEE. The CDR3 is 15 amino acids. Trimming pared 3 bases from V and 5 bases from J, leaving 15 bases between. Here the CDR3 DNA reads TGTGCCAGCAGCTGGGACGGCCGACTAGACAATGAGCAGTTCTTC. Residues: CASSWDGRLDNEQFF.

The chain has TRBV11-1 and TRBJ2-7; D may be TRBD2 (6 bases). The V gene's germline CDR1 is SGHAT and CDR2 FQDESV (reference sequence). Deletions cut 5 bases from V and 5 bases from J, with 16 bases between. The CDR3 sequence is 14 residues long. CDR3 region: CASSAGGNRHEQYF. The CDR3 nucleotides are TGTGCCAGCAGCGCCGGAGGGAATCGCCACGAGCAGTACTTC. Variable domain in full (rest from reference TRBV11-1 and TRBJ2-7): EAEVAQSPRYKITEKSQAVAFWCDPISGHATLYWYRQILGQGPELLVQFQDESVVDDSQLPKDRFSAERLKGVDSTLKIQPAELGDSAMYLCASSAGGNRHEQYFGPGTRLTVT.

The CDR3 nucleotides are TGTGCCAGCATTAATCCAGGGAACTATGGCTACACCTTC. It is translated as CASINPGNYGYTF. The chain has TRBV6-5 and TRBJ1-2; possible D gene TRBD1, 5 bases. Germline loops: CDR1 MNHEY, CDR2 SVGAGI. Trimming took 7 bases from V and 2 from J, leaving 11 bases between them. CDR3 length: 13 amino acids.

The chain recombines TRBV19 with TRBJ2-7; 8 bases fit TRBD2. Germline CDR1 reads LNHDA; CDR2 reads SQIVND (reference sequence). V lost 4 bases and J lost 6; bases outside the gene matches: 8. This CDR3 is 14 amino acids long. The CDR3 nucleotides are TGTGCCAGTAGTACTCCGGGACTAGTAGGCGAGCAGTACTTC. It specifies CASSTPGLVGEQYF.

The V call is TRBV14, the J call TRBJ2-7; D may be TRBD2 (7 bases). The V end was cut by 0 bases, the J end by 4 bases, with 13 bases between. The CDR3 is made up of 15 amino acids. The germline V gene encodes CDR1 SGHDN and CDR2 FVKESK. The CDR3 nucleotides are TGTGCCAGCAGCCAAGATTGGACTAGGGGGTACGAGCAGTACTTC. Its protein is CASSQDWTRGYEQYF.

This clone was counted once. V and J are TRBV10-3 and TRBJ1-4; D perhaps matches TRBD1 (6 bases). The CDR3 extends over 16 amino acids. The V and J ends lost 3 bases and 10 bases respectively, with 21 bases between them. The V gene's germline CDR1 is ENHRY and CDR2 SYGVKD. The chain's CDR3 is CAISDATGTGNRKLFF. The CDR3 region has the DNA TGTGCCATCAGTGACGCTACAGGGACGGGGAATAGAAAACTGTTTTTT.

This rearrangement joins TRBV11-2 to TRBJ2-2; 13 nucleotides agree with TRBD2. The CDR3 covers 15 residues. Germline V gene sequence: CDR1 SGHAT, CDR2 FQNNGV. Unmatched junction bases numbered 2, after V lost 3 bases and J lost 7 bases. The CDR3 region has the DNA TGTGCCAGCAGCTTCGGGACTAGCGGGGTCGGGGAGCTGTTTTTT. Protein product: CASSFGTSGVGELFF.

The chain uses TRBV6-5 and TRBJ2-7, with D possibly matching TRBD2 (5 bases). The CDR3 totals 14 residues. The germline gives CDR1 MNHEY, CDR2 SVGAGI. The V end was cut by 5 bases, the J end by 2 bases, with 13 bases between. Written as DNA, the CDR3 is TGTGCCAGCAGTCCCCGGACTTTTACCTACGAGCAGTACTTC. Translation gives CASSPRTFTYEQYF.

The rearrangement links TRBV6-2 or TRBV6-3 to TRBJ2-5, with TRBD2 matching 10 bases. The germline gives CDR1 MNHEY, CDR2 SVGEGT. The V segment lost 4 bases and the J segment 2 bases; nucleotides outside the gene matches: 7. This CDR3 contains 16 residues. DNA of the CDR3: TGTGCCAGCAGTTTCGGACTAGCGGAAGAGCAAGAGACCCAGTACTTC. Residues: CASSFGLAEEQETQYF.

The gene calls are TRBV6-5 and TRBJ2-1, with 10 positions matching TRBD2. CDR1 is MNHEY, CDR2 SVGAGI, per germline. J gave up 7 bases and V 7 bases, and 4 bases lay outside the gene matches. The CDR3 spans 13 residues. CDR3 in DNA: TGTGCCAGCAAGGCTAGCGGGAGAAATGAGCAGTTCTTC. Translated: CASKASGRNEQFF.

In this sample, this clone turned up once. This sequence joins TRBV6-5 and TRBJ1-1; unclear D gene. CDR3 length: 14 residues. V lost 0 bases and J 1 base, leaving 6 bases between the germline ends. CDR1 and CDR2 from the germline V gene are MNHEY and SVGAGI. The CDR3 loop is CASSYSEGNTEAFF. DNA of the CDR3: TGTGCCAGCAGTTACTCAGAGGGGAACACTGAAGCTTTCTTT.

The genes are TRBV7-9 and TRBJ2-5; 11 bases map to TRBD1. The CDR3 covers 15 residues. V was clipped by 0 bases and J by 5 bases; unmatched bases: 2. Germline V lookup: CDR1 SEHNR, CDR2 FQNEAQ (reference sequence). The CDR3 spells CASSLAGQGAETQYF. The CDR3 DNA reads as TGTGCCAGCAGCTTAGCCGGACAGGGGGCGGAGACCCAGTACTTC.

V usage is TRBV5-1 and J usage is TRBJ2-5, with D maybe TRBD1 (5 bases). Germline lookup yields CDR1 SGHRS and CDR2 YFSETQ. This CDR3 comprises 13 residues. V gave up 2 bases and J gave up 5 bases, with 10 bases separating them. CDR3 DNA: TGCGCCAGCAGCTTAAGGGGTGGGGAGACCCAGTACTTC. Translation: CASSLRGGETQYF.

V usage is TRBV19 and J usage is TRBJ2-3, with D perhaps TRBD2 (6 bases). V lost 8 bases and J 4 bases, leaving 16 bases between the germline ends. This CDR3 has 14 amino acids. The V gene's germline CDR1 is LNHDA and CDR2 SQIVND (reference sequence). In nucleotides, the CDR3 is TGTGCCAGTGGATCGGGGGAAGGCCCAGATACGCAGTATTTT. It specifies CASGSGEGPDTQYF.

The J gene is TRBJ2-3, the V gene TRBV3-1 (or the pseudogene TRBV3-2); D is undetermined. Germline CDR1 reads LGHDT; CDR2 reads YNNKEL (reference sequence). CDR3 length: 14 residues. Trimming took off 2 bases at V and 0 bases at J, with 6 bases between the two ends. The CDR3 bases are TGTGCCAGCAGCCAACCCCCTAGCACAGATACGCAGTATTTT. This translates into CASSQPPSTDTQYF.

The rearrangement uses TRBV5-4 and TRBJ1-4; maybe TRBD1 (5 bases). V lost 3 bases and J lost 3, with 9 bases in between. Germline V gene lookup returns CDR1 SGHNT and CDR2 YYREEE (reference sequence). The CDR3 sequence is 14 residues long. Written as DNA, the CDR3 is TGTGCCAGCAGCTCCCAGGGTCCTAATGAAAAACTGTTTTTT. Translation: CASSSQGPNEKLFF.

This chain joins TRBV7-3 and TRBJ2-1; TRBD1 aligns across 9 bases. Germline-derived CDR1 and CDR2 are SGHTA and FQGTGA. The CDR3 loop spans 16 amino acids. The V and J ends lost 2 bases and 9 bases, in that order; junction bases with no gene match: 11. The DNA of the CDR3 is TGTGCCAGCAGCTTAGGTTTTTTACAGGGGGCTGGTGAGCAGTTCTTC. Protein sequence: CASSLGFLQGAGEQFF.

By frequency in the sample, this clone is medium-sized (0.01 to 0.1%). The chain uses TRBV6-5 and TRBJ2-3, with a weak D call TRBD1 (5 bases). The CDR3 runs to 15 residues. Germline CDR1 and CDR2: MNHEY and SVGAGI. V was clipped by 6 bases and J by 4 bases, with 17 bases between them. The DNA of the CDR3 is TGTGCCAGCAGCCCCAGGGTTGTCGGAGCAGATACGCAGTATTTT. Translation: CASSPRVVGADTQYF.

This clone was detected only once. The chain couples TRBV5-5 to TRBJ1-1; no firm D call. CDR1 and CDR2 (germline): SGHKS, YYEKEE (reference sequence). There are 13 residues in the CDR3. The ends were cut back, 4 bases at V and 4 bases at J, with 11 bases in the middle. The CDR3 DNA reads as TGTGCCAGCAGCCTTCGACTGATCACTGAAGCTTTCTTT. The encoded protein is CASSLRLITEAFF.

There are a few counts of this clone. V gene TRBV29-1 combines with J gene TRBJ1-3; 9 positions match TRBD1. The trim removed 6 bases at V and 2 bases at J, leaving 5 bases unmatched. Germline assignment: CDR1 SQVTM and CDR2 ANQGSEA. CDR3 length: 14 amino acids. The CDR3 is CSVEQGAAGNTIYF. The CDR3 DNA is TGCAGCGTAGAACAGGGGGCTGCTGGAAACACCATATATTTT.

The chain uses TRBV4-2 and TRBJ1-5, with 7 bases aligning to TRBD1. The germline V gene has CDR1 LGHNA and CDR2 YNFKEQ. CDR3 size: 17 residues. The ends lost 2 bases at V and 1 base at J; junction bases unmatched: 8. The DNA of the CDR3 is TGTGCCAGCAGCCAAAATTACGACAGGGCCAGCAATCAGCCCCAGCATTTT. This sequence encodes CASSQNYDRASNQPQHF.

The chain employs TRBV6-5 and TRBJ2-1; tentatively, D is TRBD1 (5 bases). Germline V lookup: CDR1 MNHEY, CDR2 SVGAGI. V lost 6 bases to trimming and J lost 3 bases, with 9 bases between them. The CDR3 is 13 amino acids. Here the CDR3 reads CASRAQGYNEQFF. The CDR3 region has the DNA TGTGCCAGCAGGGCCCAGGGCTACAATGAGCAGTTCTTC.

Only a few counts were recorded for this clone. The chain uses TRBV5-4 and TRBJ1-6; tentative D call: TRBD1 (5 bases). The CDR3 consists of 14 residues. V lost 1 base, J lost 10 bases, and 12 bases lay in between. CDR1 and CDR2 from the germline V gene are SGHNT and YYREEE (reference sequence). CDR3 sequence: CASSLYAGNSPLHF. The DNA for the CDR3 is TGTGCCAGCAGCTTGTATGCAGGGAACTCACCCCTCCACTTT.

This chain links TRBV5-1 with TRBJ2-2, with TRBD1 matching 12 bases. Per germline, CDR1 SGHRS and CDR2 YFSETQ. The ends lost 4 bases at V and 7 bases at J; junction bases unmatched: 8. CDR3 length: 16 amino acids. In DNA, the CDR3 is TGCGCCAGCAGCCCTGGGACAGGGGGCGCGGGCGGGGAGCTGTTTTTT. Protein: CASSPGTGGAGGELFF.

This clone was recorded a few times. DNA for the CDR3: TGTGCCAGCAGTCCCTGGGGTAGCGGGGGCCCCTACGAGCAGTACTTC. Protein sequence: CASSPWGSGGPYEQYF. The chain carries TRBV27 and TRBJ2-7; TRBD2 matches 9 bases. Per germline, CDR1 MNHEY and CDR2 SMNVEV (reference sequence). V shed 5 bases and J 2 bases; nucleotides not matched to a gene: 10. The CDR3 runs 16 residues.

The V and J genes are TRBV4-3 and TRBJ1-3, with D perhaps TRBD1 (6 bases). V was cut by 4 bases and J by 1 base, with 11 bases left in between. The CDR3 extends over 15 amino acids. Germline loops: CDR1 LGHNA, CDR2 YSLEER. The CDR3 here is CASSPGQQSGNTIYF. The DNA of the CDR3 is TGCGCCAGCAGCCCCGGACAGCAATCTGGAAACACCATATATTTT.